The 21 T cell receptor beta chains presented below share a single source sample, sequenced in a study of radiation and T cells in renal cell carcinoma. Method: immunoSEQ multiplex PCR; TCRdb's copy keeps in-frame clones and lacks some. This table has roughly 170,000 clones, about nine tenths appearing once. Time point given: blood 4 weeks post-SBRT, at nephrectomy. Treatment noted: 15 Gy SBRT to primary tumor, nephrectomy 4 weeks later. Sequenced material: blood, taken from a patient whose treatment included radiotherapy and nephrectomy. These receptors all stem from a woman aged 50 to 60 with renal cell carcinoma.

The CDR3 loop is CASSPGSLPQQEKLFF. The CDR3 DNA follows: TGCGCCAGCAGCCCCGGGTCTCTGCCACAGCAAGAAAAACTGTTTTTT. The chain has TRBV4-1 and TRBJ1-4, with D hard to call. Between the trimmed V and J ends, which lost 4 bases and 8 bases, there was a span of 20 bases. This CDR3 is built from 16 residues. Germline V lookup: CDR1 MGHRA, CDR2 YSYEKL.

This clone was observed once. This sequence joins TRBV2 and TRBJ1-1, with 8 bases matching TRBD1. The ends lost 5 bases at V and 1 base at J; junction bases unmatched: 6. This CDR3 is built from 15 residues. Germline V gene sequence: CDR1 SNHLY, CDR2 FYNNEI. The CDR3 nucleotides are TGTGCCAGCAGTCAGGACAGGGTAAAGAACACTGAAGCTTTCTTT. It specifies CASSQDRVKNTEAFF.

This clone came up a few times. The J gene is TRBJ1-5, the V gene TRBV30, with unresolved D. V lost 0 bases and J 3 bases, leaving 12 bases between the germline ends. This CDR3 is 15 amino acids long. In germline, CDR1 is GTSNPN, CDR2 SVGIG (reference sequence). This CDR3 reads CAWSVGGVLNQPQHF. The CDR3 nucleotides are TGTGCCTGGAGTGTAGGTGGGGTCCTCAATCAGCCCCAGCATTTT.

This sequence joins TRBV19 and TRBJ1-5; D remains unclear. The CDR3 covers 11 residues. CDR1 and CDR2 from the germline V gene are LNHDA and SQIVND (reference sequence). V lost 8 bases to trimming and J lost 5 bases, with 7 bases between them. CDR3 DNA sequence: TGTGCCAGTGGTCCTTATCAGCCCCAGCATTTT. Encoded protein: CASGPYQPQHF.

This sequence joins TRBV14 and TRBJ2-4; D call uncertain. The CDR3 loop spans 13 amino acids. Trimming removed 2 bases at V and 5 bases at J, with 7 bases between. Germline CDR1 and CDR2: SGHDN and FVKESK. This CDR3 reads CASSQLRENIQYF. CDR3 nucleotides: TGTGCCAGCAGCCAACTTAGGGAAAACATTCAGTACTTC.

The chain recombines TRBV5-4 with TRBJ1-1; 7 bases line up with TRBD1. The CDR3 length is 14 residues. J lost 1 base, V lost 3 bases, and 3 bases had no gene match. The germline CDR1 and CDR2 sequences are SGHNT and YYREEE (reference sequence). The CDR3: CASSWGQSNTEAFF. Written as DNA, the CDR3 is TGTGCCAGCAGCTGGGGACAGTCGAACACTGAAGCTTTCTTT.

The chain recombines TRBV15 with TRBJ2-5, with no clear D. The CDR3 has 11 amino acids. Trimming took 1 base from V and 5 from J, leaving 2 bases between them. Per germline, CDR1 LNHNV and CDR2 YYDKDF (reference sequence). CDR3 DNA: TGTGCCACCAGCAGAGTTGAGACCCAGTACTTC. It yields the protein CATSRVETQYF. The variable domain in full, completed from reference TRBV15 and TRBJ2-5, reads DAMVIQNPRYQVTQFGKPVTLSCSQTLNHNVMYWYQQKSSQAPKLLFHYYDKDFNNEADTPDNFQSRRPNTSFCFLDIRSPGLGDTAMYLCATSRVETQYFGPGTRLLVL.

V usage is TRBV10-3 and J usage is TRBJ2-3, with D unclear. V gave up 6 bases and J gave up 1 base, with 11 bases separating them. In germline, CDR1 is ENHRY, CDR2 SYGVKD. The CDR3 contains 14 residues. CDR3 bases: TGTGCCATCAGCCTCGACGGCGGCACAGATACGCAGTATTTT. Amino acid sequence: CAISLDGGTDTQYF.

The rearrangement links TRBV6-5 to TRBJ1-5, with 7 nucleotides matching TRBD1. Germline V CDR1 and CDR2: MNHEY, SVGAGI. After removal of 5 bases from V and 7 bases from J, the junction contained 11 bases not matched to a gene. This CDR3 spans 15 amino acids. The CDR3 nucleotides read TGTGCCAGCAGTACCAGACAGGGAGGGAACCAGCCCCAGCATTTT. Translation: CASSTRQGGNQPQHF.

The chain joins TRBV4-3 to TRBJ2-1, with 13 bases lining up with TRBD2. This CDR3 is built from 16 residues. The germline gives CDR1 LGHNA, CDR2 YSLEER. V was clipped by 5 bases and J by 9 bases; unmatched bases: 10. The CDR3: CASSKTTSGGAAEQFF. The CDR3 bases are TGCGCCAGCAGCAAAACTACTAGCGGGGGGGCCGCTGAGCAGTTCTTC.

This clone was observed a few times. The CDR3 loop is CASSSGPNSPLHF. Written as DNA, the CDR3 is TGTGCCAGCAGCTCGGGGCCTAATTCACCCCTCCACTTT. This chain connects TRBV7-3 to TRBJ1-6, with D maybe TRBD1 (5 bases). Trimming removed 4 bases at V and 6 bases at J, with 7 bases between. The CDR3 sequence is 13 residues long. CDR1 is SGHTA and CDR2 is FQGTGA in the germline V gene.

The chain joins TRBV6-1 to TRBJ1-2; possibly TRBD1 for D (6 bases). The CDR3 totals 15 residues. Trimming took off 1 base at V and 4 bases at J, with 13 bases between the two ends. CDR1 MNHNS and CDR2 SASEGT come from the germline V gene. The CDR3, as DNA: TGTGCCAGCAGTGAAGAGGCAGGGGAACGCTATGGCTACACCTTC. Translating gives CASSEEAGERYGYTF.

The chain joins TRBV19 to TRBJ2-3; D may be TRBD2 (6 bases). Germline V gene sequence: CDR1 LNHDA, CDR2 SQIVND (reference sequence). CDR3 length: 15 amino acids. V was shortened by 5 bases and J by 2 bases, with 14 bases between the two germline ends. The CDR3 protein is CASSPGLAYTDTQYF. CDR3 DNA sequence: TGTGCCAGTAGTCCTGGTCTAGCGTACACAGATACGCAGTATTTT.

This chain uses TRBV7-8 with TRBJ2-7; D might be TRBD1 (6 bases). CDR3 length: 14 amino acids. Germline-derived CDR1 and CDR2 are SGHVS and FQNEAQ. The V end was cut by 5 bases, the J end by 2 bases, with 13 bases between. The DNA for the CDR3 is TGTGCCAGCAGCACTAACCGGGACACCTACGAGCAGTACTTC. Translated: CASSTNRDTYEQYF.

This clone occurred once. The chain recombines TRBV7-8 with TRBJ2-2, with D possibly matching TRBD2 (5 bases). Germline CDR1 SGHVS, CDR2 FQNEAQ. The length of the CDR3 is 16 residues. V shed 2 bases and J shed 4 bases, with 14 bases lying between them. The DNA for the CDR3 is TGTGCCAGCAGCTTAAGAGGGAAGGCCCTCACCGGGGAGCTGTTTTTT. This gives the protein CASSLRGKALTGELFF.

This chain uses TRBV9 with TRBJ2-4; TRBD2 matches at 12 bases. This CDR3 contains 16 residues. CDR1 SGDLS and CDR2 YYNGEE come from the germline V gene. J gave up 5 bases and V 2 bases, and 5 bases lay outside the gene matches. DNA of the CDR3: TGTGCCAGCAGCGTCACTAGCGGGGGGCCCGAAAACATTCAGTACTTC. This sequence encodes CASSVTSGGPENIQYF.

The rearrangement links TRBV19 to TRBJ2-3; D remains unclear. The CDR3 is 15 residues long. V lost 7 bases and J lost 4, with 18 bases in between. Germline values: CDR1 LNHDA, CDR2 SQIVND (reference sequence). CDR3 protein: CASTDRRGNPDTQYF. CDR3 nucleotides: TGTGCCAGTACCGACCGAAGAGGTAATCCAGATACGCAGTATTTT. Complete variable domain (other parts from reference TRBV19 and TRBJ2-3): DGGITQSPKYLFRKEGQNVTLSCEQNLNHDAMYWYRQDPGQGLRLIYYSQIVNDFQKGDIAEGYSVSREKKESFPLTVTSAQKNPTAFYLCASTDRRGNPDTQYFGPGTRLTVL.

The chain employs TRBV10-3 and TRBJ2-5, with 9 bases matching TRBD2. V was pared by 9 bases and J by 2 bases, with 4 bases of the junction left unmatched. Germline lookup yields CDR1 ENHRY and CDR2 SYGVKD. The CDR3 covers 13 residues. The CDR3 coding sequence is TGTGCCATATCTAGCGGGGCTCAAGAGACCCAGTACTTC. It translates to CAISSGAQETQYF.

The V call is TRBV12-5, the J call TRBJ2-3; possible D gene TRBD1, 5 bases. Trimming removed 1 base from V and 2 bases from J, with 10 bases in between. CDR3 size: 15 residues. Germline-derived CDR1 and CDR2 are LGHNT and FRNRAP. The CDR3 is CASGLGTGATDTQYF. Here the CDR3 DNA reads TGTGCTAGTGGTTTGGGTACAGGAGCCACAGATACGCAGTATTTT.

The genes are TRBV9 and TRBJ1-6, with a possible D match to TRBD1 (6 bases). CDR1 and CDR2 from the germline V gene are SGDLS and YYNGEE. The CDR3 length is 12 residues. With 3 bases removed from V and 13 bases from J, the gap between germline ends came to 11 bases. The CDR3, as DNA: TGTGCCAGCAGCGAGGGGGTTTCTCCCCTCCACTTT. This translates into CASSEGVSPLHF.

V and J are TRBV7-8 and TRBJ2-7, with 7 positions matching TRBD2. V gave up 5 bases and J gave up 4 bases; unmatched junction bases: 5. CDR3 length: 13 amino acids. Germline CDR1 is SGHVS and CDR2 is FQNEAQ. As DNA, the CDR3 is TGTGCCAGCAGCCGGGACTACCCATACGAGCAGTACTTC. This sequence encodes CASSRDYPYEQYF.